These 21 T cell receptor beta chains came from one sample sequenced in a study of T-cell reconstitution after alpha-beta-depleted transplantation in children. Unique molecular identifiers were used to barcode this TCRbeta library. MiXCR, run by TCRdb on the PCR reads, gives a single entry per CDR3 protein. The sample contains about 460,000 distinct CDR3 sequences, approximately 13% of which appear only once. The sequencing here drew on PBMCs from the stem cell graft donor, taken from the stem cell graft. These receptors came from a human donor who donated a stem cell graft to a child with combined immunodeficiency.

This clonotype was observed a few times. The chain's CDR3 is CASSETLGTRIGDTQYF. CDR3 sequence (DNA): TGTGCCAGCAGTGAAACACTCGGGACTAGAATTGGAGATACGCAGTATTTT. This chain connects TRBV6-1 to TRBJ2-3, with 8 bases that match TRBD2. Unmatched junction bases numbered 12, after V lost 2 bases and J lost 5 bases. Looked up from germline, CDR1 is MNHNS and CDR2 is SASEGT. There are 17 residues in the CDR3.

This clonotype came up a few times. This chain joins TRBV7-2 and TRBJ2-7; TRBD2 agrees at 8 bases. Unmatched junction bases numbered 4, after V lost 4 bases and J lost 5 bases. The CDR3 is 13 amino acids. Germline lookup yields CDR1 SGHTA and CDR2 FQGNSA. The CDR3 here is CASSSGTRDEQYF. The CDR3 DNA follows: TGTGCCAGCAGCTCGGGGACTAGGGACGAGCAGTACTTC.

The V call is TRBV12-3 or TRBV12-4, the J call TRBJ2-5, with D unclear. Trimming took off 0 bases at V and 0 bases at J, with 11 bases between the two ends. The CDR3 length is 16 residues. The CDR3 coding sequence is TGTGCCAGCAGTTTAGCGCTAACGTTGTACCAAGAGACCCAGTACTTC. Encoded protein: CASSLALTLYQETQYF.

This clonotype was recorded a few times. CDR3 nucleotide sequence: TGTGCCAGCAGTCCCCTGGACAGGGTCAATGAAAAACTGTTTTTT. Translating gives CASSPLDRVNEKLFF. The chain combines TRBV27 with TRBJ1-4; 8 bases fit TRBD1. Germline V gene sequence: CDR1 MNHEY, CDR2 SMNVEV (reference sequence). The CDR3 contains 15 residues. Germline trimming cut 5 bases from V and 5 bases from J; bases unmatched to any gene: 7.

The chain combines TRBV6-1 with TRBJ1-4; perhaps TRBD1 as D (5 bases). The germline gives CDR1 MNHNS, CDR2 SASEGT. The CDR3 has 15 residues. V was clipped by 6 bases and J by 3 bases, with 14 bases between them. Here the CDR3 reads CASRDFQGPNEKLFF. The CDR3 DNA is TGTGCCAGCAGAGACTTCCAGGGCCCTAATGAAAAACTGTTTTTT.

At least ten counts were recorded for this clonotype. The rearrangement links TRBV9 to TRBJ2-2; 15 bases are shared with TRBD2. Losses at the gene ends were 4 bases for V and 6 bases for J; bases not matched to a gene: 10. Germline V gene data show CDR1 as SGDLS and CDR2 as YYNGEE. The CDR3 loop spans 18 amino acids. CDR3 nucleotides: TGTGCCAGCAGCCCCGGGACTAGCGGGAGGACTCAAGCCGGGGAGCTGTTTTTT. Translated, it gives CASSPGTSGRTQAGELFF.

By proportion, this clonotype is medium-sized. One end of the junction varies from germline; a read error may be responsible. The chain carries TRBV5-1 and TRBJ1-1; maybe TRBD1 (5 bases). The CDR3 has 13 amino acids. From germline, CDR1 is SGHRS and CDR2 YFSETQ. The CDR3 nucleotides read TGTGCCAGCAGTTCAACAGGGAACACTGAAGCTTTCTTT. The encoded protein is CASSSTGNTEAFF.

In this sample, this clonotype turned up many times. The J gene is TRBJ2-1, the V gene TRBV28, with 9 positions matching TRBD2. CDR3 size: 14 residues. Germline CDR1 reads MDHEN; CDR2 reads SYDVKM. With 8 bases clipped from V and 5 bases from J, the junction kept 7 bases outside the gene matches. The CDR3 sequence: CASGRLADHNEQFF. In nucleotides, the CDR3 is TGTGCCAGCGGAAGACTAGCGGATCACAATGAGCAGTTCTTC.

This clonotype was recorded at least ten times. The chain couples TRBV9 to TRBJ2-3; D remains unclear. V shed 7 bases and J shed 2 bases, with 8 bases lying between them. This CDR3 spans 12 amino acids. Germline loops: CDR1 SGDLS, CDR2 YYNGEE. This chain's CDR3 is CASGGDTDTQYF. The DNA of the CDR3 is TGTGCCAGCGGTGGAGACACAGATACGCAGTATTTT.

This clonotype was counted once. The chain couples TRBV20-1 to TRBJ2-7; D possibly corresponds to TRBD1 (5 bases). V shed 3 bases and J shed 7 bases, with 19 bases lying between them. The CDR3 spans 14 residues. Germline V gene sequence: CDR1 DFQATT, CDR2 SNEGSKA (reference sequence). The CDR3 DNA reads as TGCAGTGCTAGGTTCCCCAGGGTATTGCGTGAGCAGTACTTC. As protein: CSARFPRVLREQYF.

CDR3 sequence (DNA): TGTGCCAGCAGCGAGACAGGGATCGACACTGAAGCTTTCTTT. Translated, it gives CASSETGIDTEAFF. The gene calls are TRBV7-9 and TRBJ1-1; 7 bases align to TRBD1. CDR1 is SEHNR and CDR2 is FQNEAQ in the germline V gene (reference sequence). The CDR3 spans 14 residues. Unmatched junction bases numbered 6, after V lost 5 bases and J lost 3 bases.

This clonotype occurred many times. The chain is built from TRBV12-5 and TRBJ2-1; perhaps TRBD2 as D (5 bases). The CDR3 consists of 16 residues. V lost 2 bases and J 0 bases, leaving 11 bases between the germline ends. Germline values: CDR1 LGHNT, CDR2 FRNRAP. The CDR3 DNA is TGTGCTAGTGGTTTGTCTAGCTGGAGCTCCTACAATGAGCAGTTCTTC. Residues: CASGLSSWSSYNEQFF.

The table lists this clonotype with many counts. The J gene is TRBJ2-3, the V gene TRBV12-3 or TRBV12-4, with unresolved D. V was trimmed by 11 bases and J by 7 bases, leaving 16 bases between them. CDR3 size: 12 residues. The CDR3 here is CAVYKANNTQYF. The DNA of the CDR3 is TGTGCCGTCTACAAAGCAAACAATACGCAGTATTTT.

This sequence joins TRBV20-1 and TRBJ1-5; no definite D call. The V and J ends lost 3 bases and 1 base respectively, with 10 bases between them. Germline V gives CDR1 DFQATT, CDR2 SNEGSKA (reference sequence). The CDR3 runs to 14 residues. In DNA, the CDR3 is TGCAGTGCTAGTAGTTTAGGGAGCAATCAGCCCCAGCATTTT. Translating it yields CSASSLGSNQPQHF.

V gene TRBV12-3 or TRBV12-4 combines with J gene TRBJ2-2; D gene unclear. V lost 5 bases and J 4 bases, leaving 14 bases between the germline ends. The CDR3 is made up of 15 amino acids. The chain's CDR3 is CASSRPWALTGELFF. CDR3 nucleotides: TGTGCCAGCAGTCGACCCTGGGCCCTCACCGGGGAGCTGTTTTTT.

The sample holds many counts of this clonotype. V gene TRBV28 combines with J gene TRBJ1-2; 8 bases match TRBD1. Unmatched junction bases numbered 7, after V lost 6 bases and J lost 7 bases. The CDR3 length is 13 residues. The germline gives CDR1 MDHEN, CDR2 SYDVKM. The CDR3 loop reads CASRTQGASGYTF. CDR3 DNA: TGTGCCAGCAGAACGCAGGGGGCTAGTGGCTACACCTTC.

The chain links TRBV6-2 or TRBV6-3 to TRBJ2-4; D is perhaps TRBD2 (6 bases). The V end lost 2 bases, the J end lost 2 bases, and 16 bases lay between the germline ends. CDR1 is MNHEY, CDR2 SVGEGT, per germline. The length of the CDR3 is 17 residues. The CDR3 nucleotides are TGTGCCAGCAGTTACAGCTCTAGCGTTTTAACCAAAAACATTCAGTACTTC. Protein product: CASSYSSSVLTKNIQYF.

CDR3 in amino acids: CAISESRESGQPQHF. CDR3 bases: TGTGCCATCAGTGAGTCCAGGGAGAGCGGTCAGCCCCAGCATTTT. V is TRBV10-3 and J is TRBJ1-5, with D tentatively TRBD1 (5 bases). The CDR3 is 15 residues long. CDR1 and CDR2 (germline): ENHRY, SYGVKD. The V end was cut by 0 bases, the J end by 6 bases, with 12 bases between.

The chain carries TRBV27 and TRBJ1-4; no firm D call. This CDR3 has 13 amino acids. Germline CDR1 MNHEY, CDR2 SMNVEV (reference sequence). V was shortened by 1 base and J by 8 bases, with 8 bases between the two germline ends. CDR3 in DNA: TGTGCCAGCAGTTTATGGCAGAACGAAAAACTGTTTTTT. It encodes CASSLWQNEKLFF.

This chain links TRBV12-3 or TRBV12-4 with TRBJ1-4; tentative D call: TRBD1 (6 bases). The CDR3 consists of 14 residues. Trimming cost V 3 bases and J 7 bases, with 12 bases left between them. Here the CDR3 DNA reads TGTGCCAGCAGTTTGAACCAGGGGCGTGAAAAACTGTTTTTT. Translating gives CASSLNQGREKLFF.

The chain joins TRBV7-2 to TRBJ2-7; the D gene could be TRBD1 or TRBD2 (5 bases each). The CDR3 is 15 amino acids. Trimming took 1 base from V and 6 from J, leaving 16 bases between them. Per germline, CDR1 SGHTA and CDR2 FQGNSA. In DNA, the CDR3 is TGTGCCAGCAGCTTAGTTCTGGGGGTTATCGGCGAGCAGTACTTC. Amino acids: CASSLVLGVIGEQYF.